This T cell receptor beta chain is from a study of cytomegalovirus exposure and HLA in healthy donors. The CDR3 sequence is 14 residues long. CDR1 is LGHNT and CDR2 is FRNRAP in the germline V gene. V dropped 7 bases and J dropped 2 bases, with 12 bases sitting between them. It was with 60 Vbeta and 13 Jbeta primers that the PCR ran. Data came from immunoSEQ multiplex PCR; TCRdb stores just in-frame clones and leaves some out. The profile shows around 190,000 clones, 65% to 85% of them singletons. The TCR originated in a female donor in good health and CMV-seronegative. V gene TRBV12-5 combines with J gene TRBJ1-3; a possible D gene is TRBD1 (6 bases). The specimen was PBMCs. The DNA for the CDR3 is TGTGCTAGTGCTGAACAGGGAACTGGAAACACCATATATTTT. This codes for CASAEQGTGNTIYF.